This TCR beta chain was found in a study of blood T cell repertoires in COVID-19. Looking at the study overall: The analysed material was cDNA or gDNA that came from T cells, B-cell-depleted T cells, or PBMCs.

This CDR3 contains 16 residues. CDR1 and CDR2 from the germline V gene are SGHRS and YFSETQ. V was pared by 0 bases and J by 2 bases, with 4 bases of the junction left unmatched. In the authors' methods: Reference gene primer amplification gave estimated nucleated cell counts. Only in-frame clones appear in the TCRdb table, and some are missing; sequencing was by immunoSEQ multiplex PCR. V, J and clone size derive from that table, while D and trimming were established from the DNA sequence. The sample holds 130,000 to 150,000 clones, about four fifths seen once. Researchers sorted participants into cohorts using their self-reported clinical history. Exposed participants encountered a COVID-19 case during the 2 weeks preceding study entry.

The clonotype comes from a woman in her 50s who had been exposed to COVID-19. Sequenced sample: PBMCs or T cells enriched from blood (not recorded which). The genes are TRBV5-1 and TRBJ2-1, with 8 nucleotides matching TRBD1. The CDR3 spells CASSLGRQGPYNEQFF. CDR3 in DNA: TGCGCCAGCAGCTTGGGGCGACAGGGGCCCTACAATGAGCAGTTCTTC.